The next 32 T cell receptor beta chains were all read from a single sample in a study of OX40 agonist ivuxolimab in advanced cancers. TCRdb's copy holds only in-frame clones and misses some; the assay was immunoSEQ multiplex PCR. The repertoire holds roughly 80,000 clones, with 90% as singletons. Here the sequenced sample was CD4+ or CD8+ T cells sorted from blood, taken in a trial of the OX40 agonist ivuxolimab. These receptors were collected from an adult with an advanced solid tumor such as melanoma, head and neck, liver or kidney cancer.

V and J are TRBV5-5 and TRBJ2-7; 8 bases align to TRBD2. Germline CDR1 SGHKS, CDR2 YYEKEE (reference sequence). V was clipped by 3 bases and J by 3 bases; unmatched bases: 5. This CDR3 comprises 14 residues. As DNA, the CDR3 is TGTGCCAGCAGCTCTATAGCGGGGAGCTACGAGCAGTACTTC. Amino acid sequence: CASSSIAGSYEQYF.

This chain uses TRBV6-5 with TRBJ1-1; the D gene is possibly TRBD1 (6 bases). The germline CDR1 and CDR2 sequences are MNHEY and SVGAGI. The CDR3 consists of 15 residues. The V end was cut by 2 bases, the J end by 5 bases, with 15 bases between. The CDR3 DNA reads TGTGCCAGCAGTTACCTTGGGGGGCGAGTAACTGAAGCTTTCTTT. It is translated as CASSYLGGRVTEAFF.

The CDR3 DNA reads TGCGCCAGCCGCCTACGGGTGGGGCAGGGGGCGGAAAAACTGTTTTTT. This encodes CASRLRVGQGAEKLFF. V and J are TRBV5-1 and TRBJ1-4, with TRBD1 identical over 8 bases. Germline V gene data show CDR1 as SGHRS and CDR2 as YFSETQ. The CDR3 runs to 16 residues. Trimming removed 7 bases from V and 8 bases from J; junction bases left unmatched: 16. The entire variable domain, with the rest obtained from reference TRBV5-1 and TRBJ1-4, is as follows: KAGVTQTPRYLIKTRGQQVTLSCSPISGHRSVSWYQQTPGQGLQFLFEYFSETQRNKGNFPGRFSGRQFSNSRSEMNVSTLELGDSALYLCASRLRVGQGAEKLFFGSGTQLSVL.

The CDR3 is CASSLERSYNEQFF. CDR3 sequence (DNA): TGTGCCAGCAGCTTAGAGCGGTCCTACAATGAGCAGTTCTTC. The chain carries TRBV11-3 and TRBJ2-1, with D uncertain. V was shortened by 0 bases and J by 1 base, with 4 bases between the two germline ends. The CDR3 consists of 14 residues. Germline V gene lookup returns CDR1 SGHNT and CDR2 YENEEA.

The chain is built from TRBV11-3 and TRBJ1-1, with a possible D match to TRBD1 (5 bases). Germline CDR1 SGHNT, CDR2 YENEEA. The V gene lost 3 bases and the J gene lost 1 base, with 9 bases spanning the gap. The CDR3 is 14 residues long. The CDR3 reads CASSFYGQNTEAFF. The CDR3 DNA reads TGTGCCAGCAGCTTCTATGGACAGAACACTGAAGCTTTCTTT.

This rearrangement joins TRBV5-5 to TRBJ2-2, with D tentatively TRBD2 (5 bases). CDR1 and CDR2 (germline): SGHKS, YYEKEE (reference sequence). The CDR3 spans 14 residues. The V and J ends lost 4 bases and 4 bases respectively, with 11 bases between them. This chain's CDR3 is CASSPRGSTGELFF. CDR3 DNA sequence: TGTGCCAGCAGCCCCCGGGGTTCCACCGGGGAGCTGTTTTTT.

The chain links TRBV6-1 to TRBJ2-7, with 11 bases lining up with TRBD2. V lost 2 bases and J lost 7; bases outside the gene matches: 13. The length of the CDR3 is 17 residues. The germline CDR1 and CDR2 sequences are MNHNS and SASEGT. In DNA, the CDR3 is TGTGCCAGCAGTGAAAGTAAGTTGTCTAGCGGGAGGACTGAGCAGTACTTC. It translates to CASSESKLSSGRTEQYF.

This clone showed up just once. V gene TRBV25-1 combines with J gene TRBJ2-3, with D possibly matching TRBD2 (5 bases). This CDR3 spans 14 amino acids. Germline V gene sequence: CDR1 MGHDK, CDR2 SYGVNS. V lost 7 bases, J lost 2 bases, and 13 bases lay in between. This chain's CDR3 is CASTKDGVTDTQYF. The CDR3 coding sequence is TGTGCCAGCACTAAGGACGGGGTCACAGATACGCAGTATTTT. Variable domain in full (rest from reference TRBV25-1 and TRBJ2-3): EADIYQTPRYLVIGTGKKITLECSQTMGHDKMYWYQQDPGMELHLIHYSYGVNSTEKGDLSSESTVSRIRTEHFPLTLESARPSHTSQYLCASTKDGVTDTQYFGPGTRLTVL.

The gene calls are TRBV28 and TRBJ1-4; a weak D match, TRBD1 (6 bases). CDR1 MDHEN and CDR2 SYDVKM come from the germline V gene. This CDR3 has 15 amino acids. Trimming cost V 7 bases and J 9 bases, with 21 bases left between them. CDR3 sequence reads: CASNTPLGGLKKLFF. The CDR3, as DNA: TGTGCCAGCAACACACCCTTGGGGGGGCTTAAAAAACTGTTTTTT.

Notes on this clone: Mismatch with germline at one junction end may stem from a read error. The CDR3 loop is CASSTLDRANNEAFF. DNA for the CDR3: TGTGCCAGCAGCACACTGGACAGGGCGAACAATGAAGCTTTCTTT. This chain connects TRBV5-6 to TRBJ1-1; 8 bases are shared with TRBD1. CDR3 size: 15 residues. CDR1 and CDR2 from the germline V gene are SGHDT and YYEEEE.

The V and J genes are TRBV28 and TRBJ2-1; D is unclear. This CDR3 is built from 12 residues. V lost 4 bases, J lost 8 bases, and 9 bases lay in between. Germline CDR1 is MDHEN and CDR2 is SYDVKM. CDR3: CASSYRVDEQFF. CDR3 DNA: TGTGCCAGCAGTTACCGAGTCGATGAGCAGTTCTTC. The variable domain in full, with the rest retrieved from reference TRBV28 and TRBJ2-1, is DVKVTQSSRYLVKRTGEKVFLECVQDMDHENMFWYRQDPGLGLRLIYFSYDVKMKEKGDIPEGYSVSREKKERFSLILESASTNQTSMYLCASSYRVDEQFFGPGTRLTVL.

The chain couples TRBV29-1 to TRBJ1-6; 9 bases line up with TRBD1. V shed 6 bases and J 9 bases; nucleotides not matched to a gene: 9. This CDR3 is built from 14 residues. Germline assignment: CDR1 SQVTM and CDR2 ANQGSEA. DNA of the CDR3: TGCAGCGTACCGGGACAGGGTAGCAGTTCACCCCTCCACTTT. It is translated as CSVPGQGSSSPLHF. The full variable domain, its missing parts supplied by reference TRBV29-1 and TRBJ1-6, is SAVISQKPSRDICQRGTSLTIQCQVDSQVTMMFWYRQQPGQSLTLIATANQGSEATYESGFVIDKFPISRPNLTFSTLTVSNMSPEDSSIYLCSVPGQGSSSPLHFGNGTRLTVT.

This clone appeared a single time. This rearrangement joins TRBV19 to TRBJ1-4, with 10 positions matching TRBD1. This CDR3 region has 15 residues. The V segment lost 6 bases and the J segment 8 bases; nucleotides outside the gene matches: 9. The germline V gene encodes CDR1 LNHDA and CDR2 SQIVND (reference sequence). The chain's CDR3 is CASSPRTGGREKLFF. In DNA form, the CDR3 reads TGTGCCAGTAGCCCGAGGACAGGGGGGAGGGAAAAACTGTTTTTT.

The chain combines TRBV5-8 with TRBJ1-5; D is undetermined. V was shortened by 2 bases and J by 7 bases, with 10 bases between the two germline ends. The CDR3 sequence is 13 residues long. The V gene's germline CDR1 is SGHTS and CDR2 YDEGEE. The CDR3 sequence: CASSFRVVQPQHF. CDR3 in DNA: TGTGCCAGCAGCTTCCGGGTTGTCCAGCCCCAGCATTTT. Full variable domain (rest looked up from reference TRBV5-8 and TRBJ1-5): EAGVTQSPTHLIKTRGQQATLRCSPISGHTSVYWYQQALGLGLQFLLWYDEGEERNRGNFPPRFSGRQFPNYSSELNVNALELEDSALYLCASSFRVVQPQHFGDGTRLSIL.

This clone appeared a single time. The chain links TRBV7-8 to TRBJ2-2, with D maybe TRBD1 (6 bases). The ends were cut back, 5 bases at V and 7 bases at J, with 17 bases in the middle. Germline loops: CDR1 SGHVS, CDR2 FQNEAQ. The CDR3 runs 15 residues. This CDR3 reads CASSALETRGGELFF. For the CDR3, the DNA is TGTGCCAGCAGCGCCCTTGAGACCAGGGGCGGGGAGCTGTTTTTT.

V gene TRBV6-8 combines with J gene TRBJ2-7; D perhaps matches TRBD2 (5 bases). Trimming took 8 bases from V and 5 from J, leaving 10 bases between them. Germline values: CDR1 MNHGY, CDR2 SAAAGT. This CDR3 is 11 amino acids long. DNA of the CDR3: TGTGCCAGCGAGGGAGCGAACGAGCAGTACTTC. Residues: CASEGANEQYF.

The chain couples TRBV5-1 to TRBJ2-1, with 9 bases matching TRBD2. This CDR3 spans 17 amino acids. Germline trimming cut 0 bases from V and 5 bases from J; bases unmatched to any gene: 9. Germline lookup yields CDR1 SGHRS and CDR2 YFSETQ. CDR3 amino acids: CASSLGGTSSKNNEQFF. The DNA of the CDR3 is TGCGCCAGCAGCTTGGGGGGGACTAGCTCCAAAAACAATGAGCAGTTCTTC.

J is TRBJ1-1 and V is TRBV5-1; D is perhaps TRBD1 (5 bases). Germline V gene sequence: CDR1 SGHRS, CDR2 YFSETQ. Trimming took 5 bases from V and 2 from J, leaving 16 bases between them. The CDR3 contains 15 residues. The DNA of the CDR3 is TGCGCCAGCAGGTGGGGAGGGACGGAAAACACTGAAGCTTTCTTT. This gives the protein CASRWGGTENTEAFF.

The chain carries TRBV19 and TRBJ1-2; TRBD1 matches at 10 bases. The germline CDR1 and CDR2 sequences are LNHDA and SQIVND (reference sequence). V shed 6 bases and J 4 bases; nucleotides not matched to a gene: 2. This CDR3 has 13 amino acids. CDR3 bases: TGTGCCAGTAGGGACAGGGGGTCCTATGGCTACACCTTC. As protein: CASRDRGSYGYTF.

V usage is TRBV14 and J usage is TRBJ2-3; no clear D gene. CDR3 length equals 13 residues. Germline values: CDR1 SGHDN, CDR2 FVKESK. Trimming removed 1 base from V and 7 bases from J, with 9 bases in between. CDR3 residues: CASSQVLDYTQYF. The DNA of the CDR3 is TGTGCCAGCAGCCAAGTCCTAGATTATACGCAGTATTTT.

This clone has a single count. The chain employs TRBV14 and TRBJ2-7, with no clear D. With 3 bases removed from V and 4 bases from J, the gap between germline ends came to 16 bases. The CDR3 is made up of 15 amino acids. CDR1 and CDR2 from the germline V gene are SGHDN and FVKESK. As DNA, the CDR3 is TGTGCCAGCAGCCATGGGCCTCTCCGGGTGTACGAGCAGTACTTC. It yields the protein CASSHGPLRVYEQYF.

About this clone: Its ends do not fully match the called genes, so a read error is possible. The chain uses TRBV7-9 and TRBJ2-6, with D possibly being TRBD1 (5 bases). Germline lookup yields CDR1 SEHNR and CDR2 FQNEAQ (reference sequence). The CDR3 has 15 residues. CDR3 amino acids: CASSLAGAGANVLIF. In nucleotides, the CDR3 is TGTGCCAGCAGCTTAGCAGGGGCTGGGGCCAACGTCCTGATTTTC.

The chain recombines TRBV7-2 with TRBJ2-3; 10 positions agree with TRBD1. The germline CDR1 and CDR2 sequences are SGHTA and FQGNSA. The CDR3 totals 16 residues. After removal of 0 bases from V and 4 bases from J, the junction contained 4 bases not matched to a gene. CDR3 sequence: CASSLAPGTGADTQYF. CDR3 DNA sequence: TGTGCCAGCAGCTTAGCGCCGGGGACAGGGGCAGATACGCAGTATTTT.

V usage is TRBV29-1 and J usage is TRBJ2-1, with 9 bases fitting TRBD1. V shed 4 bases and J 9 bases; nucleotides not matched to a gene: 7. Germline loops: CDR1 SQVTM, CDR2 ANQGSEA. The CDR3 contains 13 residues. This CDR3 reads CSVVRRTGVEQFF. The CDR3 nucleotides read TGCAGCGTTGTTCGTAGGACAGGGGTTGAGCAGTTCTTC.

This chain joins TRBV28 and TRBJ2-3; TRBD2 might be the D (5 bases). The CDR3 is 14 residues long. Trimming took 4 bases from V and 4 from J, leaving 12 bases between them. Germline CDR1 MDHEN, CDR2 SYDVKM. CDR3 DNA: TGTGCCAGCAGTTCGGCGGGTAGCTCAGATACGCAGTATTTT. Translating gives CASSSAGSSDTQYF. The whole variable domain, remainder taken from reference TRBV28 and TRBJ2-3, is DVKVTQSSRYLVKRTGEKVFLECVQDMDHENMFWYRQDPGLGLRLIYFSYDVKMKEKGDIPEGYSVSREKKERFSLILESASTNQTSMYLCASSSAGSSDTQYFGPGTRLTVL.

The rearrangement uses TRBV2 and TRBJ1-5; D is unclear. CDR3 size: 14 residues. The ends were cut back, 6 bases at V and 4 bases at J, with 13 bases in the middle. Germline-derived CDR1 and CDR2 are SNHLY and FYNNEI. The CDR3 spells CASSQTGGNQPQHF. CDR3 nucleotide sequence: TGTGCCAGCAGCCAGACGGGAGGGAATCAGCCCCAGCATTTT.

CDR3 in DNA: TGTGCCAGCAGCTTATCGGGGGCGGGTGCGGCTGAGCAGTTCTTC. Protein: CASSLSGAGAAEQFF. The chain uses TRBV7-3 and TRBJ2-1, with D perhaps TRBD1 or TRBD2 (6 bases each). The CDR3 length is 15 residues. V was trimmed by 2 bases and J by 9 bases, leaving 17 bases between them. CDR1 and CDR2 from the germline V gene are SGHTA and FQGTGA. The full variable domain, its missing parts supplied by reference TRBV7-3 and TRBJ2-1, is GAGVSQTPSNKVTEKGKYVELRCDPISGHTALYWYRQSLGQGPEFLIYFQGTGAADDSGLPNDRFFAVRPEGSVSTLKIQRTERGDSAVYLCASSLSGAGAAEQFFGPGTRLTVL.

The gene calls are TRBV16 and TRBJ2-5; D is unresolved. V was clipped by 0 bases and J by 2 bases, with 4 bases between them. The CDR3 length is 13 residues. Germline CDR1 KGHSY, CDR2 FQNENV. CDR3 region: CASSQSKQETQYF. Here the CDR3 DNA reads TGTGCCAGCAGCCAATCAAAGCAAGAGACCCAGTACTTC.

The gene calls are TRBV27 and TRBJ2-7; D ambiguous. Looked up from germline, CDR1 is MNHEY and CDR2 is SMNVEV (reference sequence). Trimming left V 6 bases short and J 4 bases short, with 13 bases between. The CDR3 sequence is 13 residues long. The CDR3, as DNA: TGTGCCAGCAGCCCACTTGGGATATACGAGCAGTACTTC. Encoded protein: CASSPLGIYEQYF.

This CDR3 reads CASSSTGAQETQYF. For the CDR3, the DNA is TGTGCCAGCAGTTCGACAGGGGCCCAAGAGACCCAGTACTTC. This rearrangement joins TRBV6-5 to TRBJ2-5, with 8 bases that match TRBD1. The CDR3 runs 14 residues. After removal of 4 bases from V and 1 base from J, the junction contained 2 bases not matched to a gene. Germline CDR1 reads MNHEY; CDR2 reads SVGAGI.

The V and J genes are TRBV14 and TRBJ1-5, with TRBD1 matching over 9 bases. Germline loops: CDR1 SGHDN, CDR2 FVKESK. Losses at the gene ends were 4 bases for V and 0 bases for J; bases not matched to a gene: 10. The CDR3 has 18 amino acids. The CDR3 sequence is CASSPEPDRGGSNQPQHF. The CDR3 coding sequence is TGTGCCAGCAGCCCAGAACCGGACAGGGGAGGTAGCAATCAGCCCCAGCATTTT. Full variable domain (outside the CDR3, taken from reference TRBV14 and TRBJ1-5): EAGVTQFPSHSVIEKGQTVTLRCDPISGHDNLYWYRRVMGKEIKFLLHFVKESKQDESGMPNNRFLAERTGGTYSTLKVQPAELEDSGVYFCASSPEPDRGGSNQPQHFGDGTRLSIL.

The J gene is TRBJ2-2, the V gene TRBV5-6; D unclear. V lost 2 bases, J lost 1 base, and 3 bases lay in between. Germline V gene lookup returns CDR1 SGHDT and CDR2 YYEEEE. This CDR3 contains 13 residues. The CDR3 DNA reads TGTGCCAGCAGCTTACAGAACACCGGGGAGCTGTTTTTT. This gives the protein CASSLQNTGELFF.